This T cell receptor beta chain appears in the sequencing data of a study of cytomegalovirus exposure and HLA in healthy donors. The CDR3 covers 15 residues. J gave up 9 bases and V 0 bases, and 6 bases lay outside the gene matches. In germline, CDR1 is SGHTS, CDR2 YDEGEE. This clone was picked up a small number of times. Vbeta (60) and Jbeta (13) primers were used in the PCR. Repertoires were generated with immunoSEQ multiplex PCR, while TCRdb's copy carries only in-frame clones and drops some. The table includes about 94,000 clones, about four fifths detected once. Sequencing was carried out using PBMCs. This TCR came from a woman aged 35 to 49 in good health and CMV-seronegative. This chain uses TRBV5-8 with TRBJ2-2; 9 bases fit TRBD1. The CDR3 sequence is CASSLGDRDSRELFF. CDR3 DNA sequence: TGTGCCAGCAGCTTGGGGGACAGGGACTCCCGGGAGCTGTTTTTT.